The sequence of this T cell receptor (beta chain) was determined in a study of CD8+ T cells in alopecia areata. Study background: Administration of oral tofacitinib to treated patients was at 5 to 10 mg twice daily. Findings of the study overall: Scalp sequencing also captures normal skin's resident alphabeta T cells. It was lesional scalp, especially alopecia totalis/universalis, that showed higher clonality than normal scalp. During tofacitinib treatment, many expanded lesional clones remained in scalp and blood.

In each case, RNA was isolated and then reverse transcribed into cDNA as the sequencing template. Here immunoSEQ multiplex PCR was the method, and the copy in TCRdb shows in-frame clones only, minus some. The table shows more than 200,000 clones, with roughly two fifths occurring only once. Treatment described: oral pan-JAK inhibitor, 5-10 mg twice daily. Germline V gene lookup returns CDR1 MGHDK and CDR2 SYGVNS. V was clipped by 2 bases and J by 2 bases, with 7 bases between them. The CDR3 spans 14 residues. With regard to this clone: What it binds is unknown.

The source is a human donor with alopecia areata. The material was CD4+ T cells sorted from blood, obtained at approximately week 39, from a patient treated with tofacitinib. V and J are TRBV25-1 and TRBJ1-5; D possibly corresponds to TRBD1 (6 bases). CDR3 nucleotides: TGTGCCAGCAGTGAAGCAGGGGGCAATCAGCCCCAGCATTTT. It is translated as CASSEAGGNQPQHF.